Listed below are T cell receptor beta chains from one sample, sequenced in a study of T cell changes during pregnancy in multiple sclerosis. The table came from immunoSEQ multiplex PCR; TCRdb's copy has only in-frame clones and leaves some out. The sample holds around 60,000 clones, roughly 89% seen once. Sequenced here: CD4+ T cells from peripheral blood mononuclear cells, sampled after pregnancy. Receptors were obtained from a female donor in good health, enrolled as a control in a pregnancy study. Both conserved end residues are part of each CDR3. A D gene is named only where the DNA matches it firmly. Rows give clone size only sometimes, using once, few, many, or a class for an expanded clone.

TRBJ1-1	TRBV6-5	TRBD1	.	TGTGCCAGCAGTCAAGGACAGGGGGTGGCTGAAGCTTTCTTT	CASSQGQGVAEAFF
TRBJ2-5	TRBV5-1	.	.	TGCGCCAGCAGTAGACGGAGACAAGAGACCCAGTACTTC	CASSRRRQETQYF
TRBJ2-3	TRBV11-2	.	.	TGTGCCAGCAGCTTAGAAAGAGGCACAGATACGCAGTATTTT	CASSLERGTDTQYF
TRBJ2-3	TRBV15	TRBD2	.	TGTGCCACCAGCAGAGATCTTAGCGGGGGAACAGATACGCAGTATTTT	CATSRDLSGGTDTQYF
TRBJ1-6	TRBV5-1	.	.	TGCGCCAGCAGCTTATCGACAGTTGATAATTCACCCCTCCACTTT	CASSLSTVDNSPLHF
TRBJ1-6	TRBV5-1	TRBD1	.	TGCGCCAGCAGCCAGGGACAGGGTAATTCACCCCTCCACTTT	CASSQGQGNSPLHF
TRBJ1-5	TRBV6-7	TRBD1	.	TGTGCCAGCAGTTACGGACAGGCGTTCCCCATTAATCAGCCCCAGCATTTT	CASSYGQAFPINQPQHF
TRBJ2-7	TRBV6-5	.	.	TGTGCCAGCAGTTACTCTAAGGGGTACGAGCAGTACTTC	CASSYSKGYEQYF
TRBJ1-6	TRBV30	TRBD1	.	TGTGCCAAATCCGGACAGGCAAATTCACCCCTCCACTTT	CAKSGQANSPLHF
TRBJ2-5	TRBV30	TRBD2	.	TGTGCCTGGAGTGGCCGACTAGCGGGGGTAGAGACCCAGTACTTC	CAWSGRLAGVETQYF
TRBJ1-1	TRBV5-6	.	.	TGTGCCAGCAGCCCAGCCAACAGGGCTACGGCGGGAGCTTTCTTT	CASSPANRATAGAFF
TRBJ1-6	TRBV6-1	.	.	TGTGCTTCCAGGGAGGGTTTTAATTCACCCCTCCACTTT	CASREGFNSPLHF
TRBJ1-3	TRBV9	.	.	TGTGCCAGCAGCGTAGCGTTGTCTGGAAACACCATATATTTT	CASSVALSGNTIYF
TRBJ2-3	TRBV7-2	TRBD2	.	TGTGCCAGCAGCTCGGGACTAGCGGGGGGTAATACGCAGTATTTT	CASSSGLAGGNTQYF
TRBJ1-2	TRBV15	TRBD1	.	TGTGCCACCAGCAGAGATCAGGGACAGATGTATGGCTACACCTTC	CATSRDQGQMYGYTF
TRBJ1-1	TRBV11-2	TRBD1	.	TGTGCCAGCAGCTCAACAGGGGGCGGTGGCACTGAAGCTTTCTTT	CASSSTGGGGTEAFF
TRBJ1-2	TRBV20-1	.	.	TGCAGTGCTAGTGGGCATTATGGCTACACCTTC	CSASGHYGYTF
TRBJ1-3	TRBV4-3	.	.	TGCGCCAGCAGCCAAGATTTCGCGCCTCGGGAAGGAAACACCATATATTTT	CASSQDFAPREGNTIYF
TRBJ2-7	TRBV7-8	TRBD1	.	TGTGCCAGCAGCTGGGACAGGGATTACTACGAGCAGTACTTC	CASSWDRDYYEQYF
TRBJ1-5	TRBV7-2	.	.	TGTGCCAGCAGTCGAGGCCGGGACATCAATCAGCCCCAGCATTTT	CASSRGRDINQPQHF
TRBJ1-1	TRBV7-9	.	few	TGTGCCAGCAGCTTCGCCCGGACTGAAGCTTTCTTT	CASSFARTEAFF
TRBJ1-2	TRBV5-4	.	.	TGTGCCAGCAGCGTGGAACAGGGAGTTAACTATGGCTACACCTTC	CASSVEQGVNYGYTF
TRBJ2-1	TRBV4-1	TRBD1	.	TGCGCCAGCAGCCAACCTCCGACAGGGGGGTACAATGAGCAGTTCTTC	CASSQPPTGGYNEQFF
TRBJ1-1	TRBV15	.	.	TGTGCCACCAGCCAGGTTGGAACCACTGAAGCTTTCTTT	CATSQVGTTEAFF
TRBJ1-5	TRBV30	TRBD1	.	TGTGCCTGGAGTAGGGACAGGGGGCAAGGGGGAGCCCAGCATTTT	CAWSRDRGQGGAQHF
TRBJ2-5	TRBV18	TRBD1	once	TGTGCCAGCTCAGCCGGGACAGGATCGGAGACCCAGTACTTC	CASSAGTGSETQYF
TRBJ2-1	TRBV4-1	TRBD2	.	TGCGCCAGCAGCCAAGAGGTGCTAGCGGGGGGACTTTTATCCTACAATGAGCAGTTCTTC	CASSQEVLAGGLLSYNEQFF
TRBJ2-6	TRBV10-3	TRBD1	.	TGTGCCGTTACCGATACAGGGGGCGGGATGGCTGGGGCCAACGTCCTGACTTTC	CAVTDTGGGMAGANVLTF
TRBJ2-4	TRBV7-9	.	.	TGTGCCAGCAGCCTCCCTTACACTGAGGGTAAAAACATTCAGTACTTC	CASSLPYTEGKNIQYF
TRBJ2-2	TRBV9	.	.	TGTGCCAGCAGCGTAGAAGGGGGGGCTAACACCGGGGAGCTGTTTTTT	CASSVEGGANTGELFF
TRBJ1-1	TRBV6-5	.	.	TGTGCCAGCAGTTTCATACAGGTGAACACTGAAGCTTTCTTT	CASSFIQVNTEAFF
TRBJ2-5	TRBV5-4	.	.	TGTGCCAGCAGCTTTCGGGGGTCCCAAGAGACCCAGTACTTC	CASSFRGSQETQYF
TRBJ2-1	TRBV11-2	.	.	TGTGCCAGCAGCGCGAGGAGGAGGGGCCAGGGTTATAATGAGCAGTTCTTC	CASSARRRGQGYNEQFF
TRBJ2-7	TRBV5-1	.	.	TGCGCCAGCAGCTTGACAAGCTACGAGCAGTACTTC	CASSLTSYEQYF
TRBJ2-5	TRBV5-1	.	few	TGCGCCAGCAGCTTGAGTACAGGGTCAGAGACCCAGTACTTC	CASSLSTGSETQYF
TRBJ1-2	TRBV30	TRBD1	.	TGTGCCTGGACCAAGGAGAGACAGGGGAGTTTAGGCTACACCTTC	CAWTKERQGSLGYTF
TRBJ2-5	TRBV15	.	.	TGTGCCACCAGCAGGCCAGGTCCGCCTGAGACCCAGTACTTC	CATSRPGPPETQYF
TRBJ1-2	TRBV5-8	.	.	TGTGCCAGCAGCTTGCGTCAGATTAACTATGGCTACACCTTC	CASSLRQINYGYTF
TRBJ1-2	TRBV19	.	.	TGTGCCAGTAGTATAGGCCCCAGGACACCCAACTATGGCTACACCTTC	CASSIGPRTPNYGYTF
TRBJ1-5	TRBV12-5	.	.	TGTGCTAGTGAGGGGGGGACGGCCTACAATCAGCCCCAGCATTTT	CASEGGTAYNQPQHF
TRBJ2-4	TRBV4-3	.	.	TGCGCCAGCAGCCCTTACAGGGTCCTAGCCAAAAACATTCAGTACTTC	CASSPYRVLAKNIQYF
TRBJ2-7	TRBV11-2	.	.	TGTGCCAGCAGCTTAGATCCTTTGAGGAAGCAGTACTTC	CASSLDPLRKQYF
TRBJ1-5	TRBV10-3	.	.	TGTGCCATCAGTGAGGGGGGGGCTCCCGCGGATCAGCCCCAGCATTTT	CAISEGGAPADQPQHF
TRBJ1-5	TRBV30	TRBD1	.	TGTGCCTCCGGGACAGGGGTTAATAGCAATCAGCCCCAGCATTTT	CASGTGVNSNQPQHF
TRBJ1-3	TRBV5-6	.	once	TGTGCCAGCAGGTTTGCAGGGGCTGGAAACACCATATATTTT	CASRFAGAGNTIYF
TRBJ1-1	TRBV5-6	TRBD1	.	TGTGCCAGCAGCTGGCGGGACAGGGGAATATCTGAAGCTTTCTTT	CASSWRDRGISEAFF
TRBJ2-1	TRBV19	TRBD1	.	TGTGCCAGTAGCCTAGATCGCAGGGGGAATCCCTACAATGAGCAGTTCTTC	CASSLDRRGNPYNEQFF
TRBJ1-1	TRBV5-1	TRBD1	once	TGCGCCAGCAGCCCTCGGGGACAGGGGGCGGAACTCGTTGAAGCTTTCTTT	CASSPRGQGAELVEAFF
TRBJ1-2	TRBV5-1	TRBD1	.	TGCGCCAGCAGCACGGGGGACAGATCTAACTATGGCTACACCTTC	CASSTGDRSNYGYTF
TRBJ1-3	TRBV18	.	.	TGTGCCAGCTCACCAAATTGGCAGTCCTCTGGAAACACCATATATTTT	CASSPNWQSSGNTIYF
TRBJ1-2	TRBV7-9	.	.	TGTGCCAGCAGCTTATCGGACAGAGCTAACTATGGCTACACCTTC	CASSLSDRANYGYTF
TRBJ2-7	TRBV29-1	TRBD1	.	TGCAGCGTGGTACGGGACAGGGGGTCCTCCGAGCAGTACTTC	CSVVRDRGSSEQYF
TRBJ2-1	TRBV11-2	TRBD1	.	TGTGCCAGCAGCCAGGACAGGGTGGGGCATGAGCAGTTCTTC	CASSQDRVGHEQFF
TRBJ2-1	TRBV19	TRBD2	.	TGTGCCAGTAGTGGGAGTCTTAGCGGGGACCCCCACAATGAGCAGTTCTTC	CASSGSLSGDPHNEQFF
TRBJ1-1	TRBV2	.	.	TGTGCCAGCAGTGAAGCGCGTCTCAGGAATACTGAAGCTTTCTTT	CASSEARLRNTEAFF
TRBJ2-7	TRBV5-5	TRBD1	.	TGTGCCAGCGATGACAGGGCCTACGAGCAGTACTTC	CASDDRAYEQYF
TRBJ2-7	TRBV4-3	.	.	TGCGCCAGCAGCCAAGATGGAGGGGTGGAGAAATACTTC	CASSQDGGVEKYF
TRBJ2-7	TRBV6-5	.	.	TGTGCCAGCCAATCCCAAACCTACGAGCAGTACTTC	CASQSQTYEQYF
TRBJ2-3	TRBV30	.	once	TGTGCCTGGAGTGCAGAGGTGAATACGCAGTATTTT	CAWSAEVNTQYF